Each of the 9 T cell receptor beta chains below was sequenced from the same sample in a study of vaccination and CD4 T cells after COVID-19. Cultured CD4+ T cells had their DNA profiled by the Oncomine TCR Beta short-read assay. Each CDR3 protein is one row after TCRdb ran MiXCR on the PCR reads. Of 16,000 or so distinct CDR3 sequences listed, around 40% were seen once; the top ten hold roughly 16%. Time point in this sample: late sampling 161 to 241 days after vaccination in a few convalescent patients. The treatment denotes: roughly 11-day PBMC culture with coronavirus spike peptide pools or control peptides (ViraFEST assay). These receptors are not linked to any known antigen. The sequenced sample was CD4+ T cells from blood, cultured in vitro, obtained about 7 months after SARS-CoV-2 vaccination. The origin of the receptors is a human donor who had recovered from COVID-19.

This chain links TRBV18 with TRBJ2-5; 11 bases align to TRBD2. CDR1 is KGHSH and CDR2 is LQKENI in the germline V gene. V shed 4 bases and J 2 bases; nucleotides not matched to a gene: 12. CDR3 length: 18 amino acids. As DNA, the CDR3 is TGTGCCAGCTCACGAGGAATGGTTTTAGCGGGAGGGCAAGAGACCCAGTACTTC. Amino acids: CASSRGMVLAGGQETQYF.

The CDR3 bases are TGTGCCAGCAGCTTGGGCCCTAGCGGGGGTAGAGCCTACGAGCAGTACTTC. Residues: CASSLGPSGGRAYEQYF. The chain employs TRBV5-4 and TRBJ2-7; the match to TRBD2 covers 10 bases. Germline V CDR1 and CDR2: SGHNT, YYREEE (reference sequence). CDR3 length: 17 amino acids. The V gene end was trimmed by 0 bases and the J gene end by 2 bases; junction bases not matched to a gene: 8.

V is TRBV27 and J is TRBJ2-5; TRBD2 matches 7 bases. Germline CDR1 MNHEY, CDR2 SMNVEV (reference sequence). The CDR3 has 13 residues. In DNA, the CDR3 is TGTGCTACGAGTCAGCGGGGCACAGAGACCCAGTACTTC. Translated, it gives CATSQRGTETQYF.

The chain carries TRBV20-1 and TRBJ1-6; D call uncertain. Germline CDR1 DFQATT, CDR2 SNEGSKA (reference sequence). The CDR3 sequence is 11 residues long. Trimming left V 1 base short and J 9 bases short, with 4 bases between. CDR3 nucleotide sequence: TGCAGTGCTAGAGCGGGTTCACCCCTCCACTTT. It translates to CSARAGSPLHF.

This clonotype turned up a few times. This chain links TRBV4-3 with TRBJ1-2; no clear D. Germline values: CDR1 LGHNA, CDR2 YSLEER. CDR3 size: 16 residues. The germline V and J ends were trimmed by 0 bases and 4 bases, with 15 bases remaining between them. CDR3 loop: CASSQEPLYSAYGYTF. CDR3 DNA: TGCGCCAGCAGCCAAGAACCCCTATACAGTGCCTATGGCTACACCTTC.

Written as DNA, the CDR3 is TGTGCCAGCAGCACTCGGGACACTTGGAACACTGAAGCTTTCTTT. Translated: CASSTRDTWNTEAFF. V gene TRBV7-2 combines with J gene TRBJ1-1, with D perhaps matching TRBD1 (6 bases). CDR3 length: 15 amino acids. Germline-derived CDR1 and CDR2 are SGHTA and FQGNSA. Trimming removed 5 bases from V and 1 base from J, with 14 bases in between.

This rearrangement joins TRBV7-6 to TRBJ2-7; TRBD2 matches at 7 bases. CDR3 size: 15 residues. Trimming removed 1 base from V and 2 bases from J; junction bases left unmatched: 5. Germline assignment: CDR1 SGHVS and CDR2 FNYEAQ. The CDR3 coding sequence is TGTGCCAGCAGCTTAGGGGGGGGGTCAACCTACGAGCAGTACTTC. This gives the protein CASSLGGGSTYEQYF. Looking up the rest from reference TRBV7-6 and TRBJ2-7 gives the full variable domain: GAGVSQSPRYKVTKRGQDVALRCDPISGHVSLYWYRQALGQGPEFLTYFNYEAQQDKSGLPNDRFSAERPEGSISTLTIQRTEQRDSAMYRCASSLGGGSTYEQYFGPGTRLTVT.

CDR3 in amino acids: CASRDRTHYTF. The CDR3 DNA follows: TGTGCCAGCAGGGACAGGACCCACTACACCTTC. V and J are TRBV12-3 or TRBV12-4 and TRBJ1-2; 7 bases map to TRBD1. The CDR3 totals 11 residues. The J segment lost 10 bases and the V segment lost 6 bases, leaving 5 bases of the junction unmatched.

The chain uses TRBV11-2 and TRBJ1-6, with 7 bases fitting TRBD1. Germline CDR1 and CDR2: SGHAT and FQNNGV. The CDR3 is 15 amino acids. J gave up 10 bases and V 5 bases, and 11 bases lay outside the gene matches. Here the CDR3 reads CASSLDRASNSPLHF. The CDR3 bases are TGTGCCAGCAGCCTTGACAGGGCCTCAAACTCACCCCTCCACTTT.